The 14 T cell receptor beta chains reported below all come from one sample, sequenced in a study of regulatory T cells in long-lasting Graves disease (dated by TCRdb to the early 2020s). The time point label, as the study defines it: persistent/refractory GD, antithyroid drugs over 5 years with positive TRAb. For both TCR sequencing and RNA sequencing, RNA was extracted from PBMCs using TRIzol. Library prep was done by multiplex PCR. The sample was run on an Illumina HiSeq 4000. CDR3 regions were amplified by Arm-PCR with iRepertoire HTBI primers to construct TCR beta libraries. TCRdb redid the processing of the public reads, applying fastp at Q25 and MiXCR, and retained in-frame beta chains. Rows merge per CDR3 protein into single entries with the most common DNA and genes. Counted in this sample were roughly 360,000 distinct CDR3 sequences; more than 20% of them appeared once. 25% to 30% of the sample is held by the ten biggest clonotypes.

Sequencing used peripheral blood mononuclear cells (PBMCs), obtained when the disease was refractory, from a patient treated with antithyroid drugs. The source of these receptors is a middle-aged woman with Graves disease. Donor details come from another sample of the same person, matched by shared clones.

This clonotype has a count of ten or more. In DNA form, the CDR3 reads TGTGCCACCGTGGGGCTAGCGGGAGGGCAAGAGACCCAGTACTTC. Protein product: CATVGLAGGQETQYF. The J gene is TRBJ2-5, the V gene TRBV28; 12 bases are a match to TRBD2. V dropped 10 bases and J dropped 2; count of bases not matched to a gene: 8. The CDR3 has 15 amino acids. The germline CDR1 and CDR2 sequences are MDHEN and SYDVKM.

This clonotype was seen at least ten times. The genes are TRBV28 and TRBJ2-7; tentatively, D is TRBD1 (6 bases). In germline, CDR1 is MDHEN, CDR2 SYDVKM. This CDR3 is 13 amino acids long. The V and J ends lost 9 bases and 1 base respectively, with 13 bases between them. The CDR3 here is CASQGTQSYEQYF. The CDR3, as DNA: TGTGCCAGTCAAGGGACACAGTCCTACGAGCAGTACTTC.

This clonotype has ten or more counts. The chain recombines TRBV27 with TRBJ1-5; 8 bases line up with TRBD1. V was clipped by 5 bases and J by 3 bases; unmatched bases: 6. The CDR3 has 15 residues. The germline V gene encodes CDR1 MNHEY and CDR2 SMNVEV (reference sequence). The CDR3 reads CASSPDRGPNQPQHF. CDR3 coding DNA: TGTGCCAGCAGTCCAGACAGGGGCCCCAATCAGCCCCAGCATTTT.

Ten or more counts support this clonotype. The V gene is TRBV20-1, the J gene TRBJ2-2, with D perhaps matching TRBD1 (5 bases). The CDR3 totals 14 residues. Trimming pared 3 bases from V and 3 bases from J, leaving 11 bases between. The germline CDR1 and CDR2 sequences are DFQATT and SNEGSKA (reference sequence). CDR3: CSASEQVDTGELFF. The CDR3, as DNA: TGCAGTGCTAGTGAACAGGTGGACACCGGGGAGCTGTTTTTT.

Written as DNA, the CDR3 is TGCAGTGCTAGTTTGGGGGAGGGCACAGATACGCAGTATTTT. This sequence encodes CSASLGEGTDTQYF. The chain uses TRBV20-1 and TRBJ2-3, with D tentatively TRBD2 (6 bases). Trimming pared 3 bases from V and 1 base from J, leaving 11 bases between. The CDR3 is made up of 14 amino acids. The germline V gene has CDR1 DFQATT and CDR2 SNEGSKA (reference sequence).

This clonotype was seen many times. This CDR3 is CASSLDFQGGYTF. CDR3 DNA: TGTGCCAGCAGCTTAGATTTCCAGGGCGGCTACACCTTC. The rearrangement uses TRBV11-2 and TRBJ1-2; TRBD1 is a possible D gene (5 bases). V was trimmed by 0 bases and J by 8 bases, leaving 10 bases between them. Germline V CDR1 and CDR2: SGHAT, FQNNGV. The CDR3 is 13 amino acids.

The V gene is TRBV5-1, the J gene TRBJ2-2, with D hard to call. The CDR3 spans 14 residues. V gave up 4 bases and J gave up 1 base, with 8 bases separating them. Germline assignment: CDR1 SGHRS and CDR2 YFSETQ. CDR3 loop: CASSVTGNTGELFF. CDR3 in DNA: TGCGCCAGCAGCGTCACGGGGAACACCGGGGAGCTGTTTTTT.

The chain carries TRBV3-1 and TRBJ1-1; 7 bases agree with TRBD1. The CDR3 has 16 residues. Germline CDR1 is LGHDT and CDR2 is YNNKEL (reference sequence). The V gene end was trimmed by 2 bases and the J gene end by 1 base; junction bases not matched to a gene: 7. The CDR3 DNA is TGTGCCAGCAGCCAACGTAAGACAGGGCGGAACACTGAAGCTTTCTTT. This sequence encodes CASSQRKTGRNTEAFF.

Only a few counts were recorded for this clonotype. V gene TRBV5-1 combines with J gene TRBJ1-5; TRBD1 matches at 8 bases. The CDR3 loop spans 14 amino acids. The germline CDR1 and CDR2 sequences are SGHRS and YFSETQ. The ends lost 3 bases at V and 4 bases at J; junction bases unmatched: 3. Here the CDR3 DNA reads TGCGCCAGCAGCTCAGGGGGCACGAATCAGCCCCAGCATTTT. Translating gives CASSSGGTNQPQHF.

Ten or more counts support this clonotype. This rearrangement joins TRBV5-1 to TRBJ1-1; the D gene is possibly TRBD1 (5 bases). V lost 4 bases and J 3 bases, leaving 16 bases between the germline ends. Germline lookup yields CDR1 SGHRS and CDR2 YFSETQ. The CDR3 spans 15 residues. CDR3: CASSPRVGVDTEAFF. The CDR3 nucleotides are TGCGCCAGCAGCCCCCGGGTGGGGGTGGACACTGAAGCTTTCTTT.

In this sample, this clonotype turned up many times. The V gene is TRBV6-1, the J gene TRBJ1-1, with D perhaps matching TRBD1 (6 bases). Germline loops: CDR1 MNHNS, CDR2 SASEGT. The V end was cut by 10 bases, the J end by 3 bases, with 18 bases between. CDR3 size: 14 residues. CDR3 in amino acids: CATTLFEGDTEAFF. CDR3 DNA sequence: TGTGCCACCACACTCTTCGAGGGGGACACTGAAGCTTTCTTT.

V and J are TRBV5-1 and TRBJ2-5; 10 bases map to TRBD1. The V segment lost 4 bases and the J segment 4 bases; nucleotides outside the gene matches: 7. Germline CDR1 SGHRS, CDR2 YFSETQ. The CDR3 is 15 residues long. The CDR3 reads CASSGGQGVPETQYF. The DNA for the CDR3 is TGCGCCAGCAGCGGAGGACAGGGGGTCCCAGAGACCCAGTACTTC.

This clonotype was observed many times. This chain uses TRBV10-3 with TRBJ2-7; D may match TRBD1 or TRBD2 (5 bases each). V was pared by 3 bases and J by 3 bases, with 15 bases between. The CDR3 covers 15 residues. Germline CDR1 ENHRY, CDR2 SYGVKD. Written as DNA, the CDR3 is TGTGCCATCAGTGAAGAGGGGACGTCAAACTACGAGCAGTACTTC. This encodes CAISEEGTSNYEQYF.

This clonotype was picked up a small number of times. The rearrangement uses TRBV3-1 and TRBJ2-7; tentatively, D is TRBD2 (6 bases). The length of the CDR3 is 15 residues. V dropped 0 bases and J dropped 3 bases, with 12 bases sitting between them. The germline V gene encodes CDR1 LGHDT and CDR2 YNNKEL (reference sequence). DNA for the CDR3: TGTGCCAGCAGCCAAGAAGGCCTAGCGCTCTACGAGCAGTACTTC. Translation: CASSQEGLALYEQYF.